The 30 T cell receptor beta chains below come from one sample, sequenced in a study of cytomegalovirus exposure and HLA in healthy donors. Primers: 60 Vbeta forward and 13 Jbeta reverse. Sequencing was performed with immunoSEQ multiplex PCR; in TCRdb, only in-frame clones are kept and a portion is missing. The data show about 180,000 clones, approximately 72% seen once. The sample taken for sequencing was PBMCs. These receptors all stem from a female donor in good health and CMV-seronegative.

The rearrangement uses TRBV9 and TRBJ2-1; 9 bases are a match to TRBD2. CDR1 is SGDLS, CDR2 YYNGEE, per germline. J lost 2 bases, V lost 5 bases, and 8 bases had no gene match. The CDR3 covers 16 residues. The CDR3 reads CASSASGRNPYNEQFF. CDR3 DNA sequence: TGTGCCAGCAGTGCCAGCGGGAGGAACCCCTACAATGAGCAGTTCTTC.

This clone was found once. V is TRBV19 and J is TRBJ1-5; D uncertain. The CDR3 is 14 amino acids. Germline-derived CDR1 and CDR2 are LNHDA and SQIVND (reference sequence). V was clipped by 9 bases and J by 1 base, with 13 bases between them. CDR3 sequence: CASAGPGSNQPQHF. The CDR3 DNA reads as TGTGCCAGCGCTGGTCCGGGGAGCAATCAGCCCCAGCATTTT.

In this sample, this clone turned up a few times. The chain couples TRBV6-5 to TRBJ2-7; D perhaps matches TRBD1 (6 bases). CDR3 length equals 15 residues. V shed 0 bases and J shed 3 bases, with 12 bases lying between them. Germline loops: CDR1 MNHEY, CDR2 SVGAGI. This CDR3 is CASSYSRDTRYEQYF. For the CDR3, the DNA is TGTGCCAGCAGTTACTCACGGGACACCCGCTACGAGCAGTACTTC.

The rearrangement joins TRBV18 to TRBJ2-2; D might be TRBD2 (6 bases). This CDR3 is built from 16 residues. Trimming took off 4 bases at V and 0 bases at J, with 12 bases between the two ends. Germline CDR1 reads KGHSH; CDR2 reads LQKENI. CDR3 sequence reads: CASSLGLDPNTGELFF. CDR3 nucleotide sequence: TGTGCCAGCTCACTGGGACTCGACCCGAACACCGGGGAGCTGTTTTTT.

This rearrangement joins TRBV6-6 to TRBJ2-5, with D possibly being TRBD2 (5 bases). Deletions cut 6 bases from V and 5 bases from J, with 19 bases between. The CDR3 runs to 15 residues. CDR1 is MNHNY, CDR2 SVGAGI, per germline (reference sequence). Written as DNA, the CDR3 is TGTGCCAGCAGCCATCCTAGCCCCCATCGGGAGACCCAGTACTTC. Translating gives CASSHPSPHRETQYF.

The J gene is TRBJ1-6, the V gene TRBV30; D is unresolved. CDR1 and CDR2 from the germline V gene are GTSNPN and SVGIG (reference sequence). Trimming left V 3 bases short and J 6 bases short, with 9 bases between. The CDR3 spans 13 residues. CDR3 bases: TGTGCCTGGAGCAGAGACTTTAATTCACCCCTCCACTTT. The encoded protein is CAWSRDFNSPLHF. The entire variable domain, with the rest obtained from reference TRBV30 and TRBJ1-6, is as follows: SQTIHQWPATLVQPVGSPLSLECTVEGTSNPNLYWYRQAAGRGLQLLFYSVGIGQISSEVPQNLSASRPQDRQFILSSKKLLLSDSGFYLCAWSRDFNSPLHFGNGTRLTVT.

This rearrangement joins TRBV18 to TRBJ2-1, with 8 bases that match TRBD1. The CDR3 length is 17 residues. The germline V gene encodes CDR1 KGHSH and CDR2 LQKENI. V was pared by 6 bases and J by 0 bases, with 10 bases of the junction left unmatched. The CDR3 DNA follows: TGTGCCAGCTCGACGCCAGACAGGGGTCCCTCCTACAATGAGCAGTTCTTC. This sequence encodes CASSTPDRGPSYNEQFF.

This clone was seen only a few times. V is TRBV9 and J is TRBJ1-1, with D possibly matching TRBD1 (6 bases). From germline, CDR1 is SGDLS and CDR2 YYNGEE. Trimming shortened V by 2 bases and J by 5 bases, and 16 bases separated the two germline ends. The CDR3 spans 15 residues. The CDR3 reads CASSVGSQGRTEAFF. The CDR3 nucleotides read TGTGCCAGCAGCGTGGGGTCGCAGGGGCGGACTGAAGCTTTCTTT.

The V and J genes are TRBV13 and TRBJ1-1, with D perhaps matching TRBD1 (5 bases). V lost 5 bases, J lost 7 bases, and 29 bases lay in between. CDR1 is PRHDT, CDR2 FYEKMQ, per germline (reference sequence). This CDR3 has 18 amino acids. The CDR3 bases are TGTGCCAGCAGCCGGCGGACGGGTACCGGGCCCCTGGGGCGTGAAGCTTTCTTT. Translating it yields CASSRRTGTGPLGREAFF.

The chain uses TRBV5-5 and TRBJ2-2; 8 nucleotides align to TRBD2. Germline V gives CDR1 SGHKS, CDR2 YYEKEE (reference sequence). CDR3 length: 16 amino acids. J gave up 7 bases and V 0 bases, and 8 bases lay outside the gene matches. The CDR3 nucleotides are TGTGCCAGCAGCTTGGCCGGGGGGGCCGTTAACGGGGAGCTGTTTTTT. Its protein is CASSLAGGAVNGELFF. Together with reference TRBV5-5 and TRBJ2-2, the CDR3 gives the full variable domain: DAGVTQSPTHLIKTRGQQVTLRCSPISGHKSVSWYQQVLGQGPQFIFQYYEKEERGRGNFPDRFSARQFPNYSSELNVNALLLGDSALYLCASSLAGGAVNGELFFGEGSRLTVL.

The chain employs TRBV5-1 and TRBJ2-7, with 8 bases that match TRBD1. V lost 4 bases to trimming and J lost 5 bases; unmatched junction nucleotides: 8. The CDR3 consists of 14 residues. The germline gives CDR1 SGHRS, CDR2 YFSETQ. In DNA, the CDR3 is TGCGCCAGCAGCCCCCGGACAGGGCGCAACGAGCAGTACTTC. It codes for CASSPRTGRNEQYF.

Remarks on this clone: At one boundary the junction diverges from the germline segment, which might be a read error. The genes are TRBV19 and TRBJ2-7, with 9 bases aligning to TRBD1. CDR3 size: 15 residues. The germline gives CDR1 LNHDA, CDR2 SQIVND (reference sequence). The CDR3 region has the DNA TGTGCCAGTAGCATAGGGACAGGGAATTCCTACGAGCAGTACTTC. Amino acids: CASSIGTGNSYEQYF.

The chain carries TRBV6-6 and TRBJ1-2, with TRBD1 matching over 7 bases. CDR1 and CDR2 (germline): MNHNY, SVGAGI (reference sequence). V trimming: 4 bases; J trimming: 4 bases; junction bases outside the gene matches: 3. The CDR3 runs 13 residues. The CDR3 region is CASSFDRVYGYTF. CDR3 nucleotides: TGTGCCAGCAGTTTCGACAGGGTCTATGGCTACACCTTC.

The gene calls are TRBV7-6 and TRBJ2-3; a possible D gene is TRBD2 (6 bases). The germline CDR1 and CDR2 sequences are SGHVS and FNYEAQ. This CDR3 has 14 amino acids. Trimming stripped 0 bases from V and 5 bases from J, with 9 bases between. CDR3 nucleotide sequence: TGTGCCAGCAGCTTAGCGGGCGGGGAAGATACGCAGTATTTT. It yields the protein CASSLAGGEDTQYF. The whole variable domain, remainder taken from reference TRBV7-6 and TRBJ2-3, is GAGVSQSPRYKVTKRGQDVALRCDPISGHVSLYWYRQALGQGPEFLTYFNYEAQQDKSGLPNDRFSAERPEGSISTLTIQRTEQRDSAMYRCASSLAGGEDTQYFGPGTRLTVL.

As regards this clone: Germline is not matched at one junction end, which may reflect a read error. This sample includes further DNA sequences coding for the same CDR3. The chain joins TRBV4-1 to TRBJ1-6; D is perhaps TRBD1 (5 bases). CDR1 and CDR2 from the germline V gene are MGHRA and YSYEKL. The CDR3 spans 13 residues. The CDR3 DNA reads TGCGCCAGCAGCCAACAGGGTAATTCGCCCCTCCACTTT. It specifies CASSQQGNSPLHF.

This chain connects TRBV7-2 to TRBJ2-6; the match to TRBD2 covers 7 bases. V lost 7 bases to trimming and J lost 5 bases; unmatched junction nucleotides: 11. The CDR3 has 16 residues. Germline V gene data show CDR1 as SGHTA and CDR2 as FQGNSA. The DNA for the CDR3 is TGTGCCAGCACCCTTACGGGGGGTGGGAGGGCCAACGTCCTGACTTTC. Translating gives CASTLTGGGRANVLTF.

This chain uses TRBV29-1 with TRBJ2-5, with D hard to call. The DNA matches TRBJ2-7 better at its end, which makes the J call doubtful. There are 11 residues in the CDR3. Germline values: CDR1 SQVTM, CDR2 ANQGSEA. DNA of the CDR3: TGCAGCGTTGAACAGGCCTACGAGCAGTACTTC. Its translation is CSVEQAYEQYF.

The chain has TRBV27 and TRBJ2-1, with D maybe TRBD2 (7 bases). V lost 7 bases to trimming and J lost 11 bases, with 18 bases between them. This CDR3 is built from 13 residues. Germline V gene data show CDR1 as MNHEY and CDR2 as SMNVEV (reference sequence). The CDR3 loop reads CASKVAGAGKQFF. The DNA for the CDR3 is TGTGCCAGCAAGGTGGCGGGGGCAGGAAAGCAGTTCTTC.

The chain links TRBV2 to TRBJ2-5; the match to TRBD1 covers 7 bases. There are 16 residues in the CDR3. V was pared by 0 bases and J by 1 base, with 5 bases of the junction left unmatched. Per the germline V gene, CDR1 is SNHLY and CDR2 is FYNNEI. CDR3 region: CASSEARGTAQETQYF. CDR3 bases: TGTGCCAGCAGTGAAGCGAGGGGGACAGCCCAAGAGACCCAGTACTTC. Full variable domain (missing parts from reference TRBV2 and TRBJ2-5): EPEVTQTPSHQVTQMGQEVILRCVPISNHLYFYWYRQILGQKVEFLVSFYNNEISEKSEIFDDQFSVERPDGSNFTLKIRSTKLEDSAMYFCASSEARGTAQETQYFGPGTRLLVL.

This chain joins TRBV6-4 and TRBJ2-2; possible D gene TRBD2, 6 bases. V was pared by 5 bases and J by 4 bases, with 8 bases between. This CDR3 is 13 amino acids long. Germline values: CDR1 MRHNA, CDR2 SNTAGT. CDR3 sequence: CASSPGGTGELFF. The DNA for the CDR3 is TGTGCCAGCAGTCCCGGGGGCACCGGGGAGCTGTTTTTT.

V and J are TRBV6-4 and TRBJ2-5, with TRBD2 matching 7 bases. The end of the DNA fits TRBJ2-7 better, so the J call may be wrong. Germline lookup yields CDR1 MRHNA and CDR2 SNTAGT. CDR3 length: 18 amino acids. As DNA, the CDR3 is TGTGCCAGCAGTGAGATGAGGAGATGGGACTACGGATACTACGAGCAGTACTTC. It is translated as CASSEMRRWDYGYYEQYF.

This clone appeared a single time. The V and J genes are TRBV7-9 and TRBJ1-2; tentative D call: TRBD1 (5 bases). Germline V lookup: CDR1 SEHNR, CDR2 FQNEAQ (reference sequence). Trimming left V 4 bases short and J 8 bases short, with 8 bases between. This CDR3 is built from 11 residues. In DNA form, the CDR3 reads TGTGCCAGCAGCTCCTGGACAGGCTACACCTTC. Translated: CASSSWTGYTF. Filled out from reference TRBV7-9 and TRBJ1-2, the complete variable domain reads DTGVSQNPRHKITKRGQNVTFRCDPISEHNRLYWYRQTLGQGPEFLTYFQNEAQLEKSRLLSDRFSAERPKGSFSTLEIQRTEQGDSAMYLCASSSWTGYTFGSGTRLTVV.

The rearrangement links TRBV11-1 to TRBJ2-5; D perhaps matches TRBD2 (5 bases). The germline CDR1 and CDR2 sequences are SGHAT and FQDESV (reference sequence). The CDR3 extends over 15 amino acids. Trimming stripped 4 bases from V and 2 bases from J, with 14 bases between. DNA for the CDR3: TGTGCCAGCAGCTCTCGGGGTAGCATTCAAGAGACCCAGTACTTC. Translating it yields CASSSRGSIQETQYF.

This clone showed up just once. J is TRBJ1-1 and V is TRBV18; D gene unclear. Germline assignment: CDR1 KGHSH and CDR2 LQKENI. The CDR3 contains 12 residues. V gave up 2 bases and J gave up 7 bases, with 8 bases separating them. The DNA for the CDR3 is TGTGCCAGCTCACCAGATTTCAGTGAAGCTTTCTTT. Translated: CASSPDFSEAFF.

The DNA of the CDR3 is TGTGCCAGCAGTTACGGGGGGGGCTTCGGTGAGCAGTTCTTC. Protein product: CASSYGGGFGEQFF. The V gene is TRBV6-5, the J gene TRBJ2-1, with D maybe TRBD2 (7 bases). The CDR3 runs 14 residues. Trimming took 2 bases from V and 9 from J, leaving 14 bases between them. Germline CDR1 and CDR2: MNHEY and SVGAGI.

V gene TRBV9 combines with J gene TRBJ2-7; D is unclear. The length of the CDR3 is 12 residues. Deletions cut 0 bases from V and 6 bases from J, with 7 bases between. Germline CDR1 and CDR2: SGDLS and YYNGEE. The CDR3 nucleotides read TGTGCCAGCAGCGTAGTCGGGTCCGAGCAGTACTTC. Translating gives CASSVVGSEQYF.

This chain joins TRBV7-3 and TRBJ1-1; the D is unclear. Germline loops: CDR1 SGHTA, CDR2 FQGTGA. V lost 2 bases and J lost 1, with 5 bases in between. The CDR3 consists of 13 residues. The CDR3 sequence is CASSLQRNTEAFF. The CDR3, as DNA: TGTGCCAGCAGCTTACAGCGGAACACTGAAGCTTTCTTT.

The rearrangement links TRBV6-1 to TRBJ1-4, with TRBD1 matching over 10 bases. Germline CDR1 and CDR2: MNHNS and SASEGT. V lost 8 bases to trimming and J lost 8 bases; unmatched junction nucleotides: 5. The CDR3 is 13 amino acids. The CDR3 nucleotides read TGTGCCAGCTCGGGACAGGGGCCGGAAAAACTGTTTTTT. Encoded protein: CASSGQGPEKLFF.

The gene calls are TRBV13 and TRBJ1-1, with 10 bases fitting TRBD1. The V gene's germline CDR1 is PRHDT and CDR2 FYEKMQ (reference sequence). This CDR3 contains 16 residues. The V and J ends lost 4 bases and 3 bases, in that order; junction bases with no gene match: 8. The DNA of the CDR3 is TGTGCCAGCAGCTCCATCGACAGGGGGCGGCACACTGAAGCTTTCTTT. Residues: CASSSIDRGRHTEAFF. The full variable domain, its missing parts supplied by reference TRBV13 and TRBJ1-1, is AAGVIQSPRHLIKEKRETATLKCYPIPRHDTVYWYQQGPGQDPQFLISFYEKMQSDKGSIPDRFSAQQFSDYHSELNMSSLELGDSALYFCASSSIDRGRHTEAFFGQGTRLTVV.

The chain joins TRBV5-6 to TRBJ2-1; 9 nucleotides match TRBD1. J was trimmed by 9 bases and V by 1 base; bases with no gene match: 8. This CDR3 is built from 15 residues. CDR1 is SGHDT, CDR2 YYEEEE, per germline. The CDR3 DNA follows: TGTGCCAGCAGCTTGTTGGGACAGGGATCGAGTGAGCAGTTCTTC. The encoded protein is CASSLLGQGSSEQFF.